This T cell receptor beta chain was sequenced during a study of T-cell memory formation after mild COVID-19. General study findings and limits: Cross-reactive memory apparently joined, as some responding clones appeared in pre-infection memory.

Remarks on this clonotype: What it binds is not known.

Trimming stripped 3 bases from V and 1 base from J, with 6 bases between. This CDR3 spans 12 amino acids. Germline-derived CDR1 and CDR2 are SQVTM and ANQGSEA. TCRdb called the 5' RACE reads again in MiXCR, with one record for every CDR3 protein. The data contain about 210,000 distinct CDR3 sequences, around 30% of them singletons. The chain employs TRBV29-1 and TRBJ1-1; D call uncertain. This receptor was identified in an adult woman who had mild COVID-19 (a few samples of this study predate the infection). Cell type and time point are not known. Sample: PBMCs or a T cell subset sorted from them (not recorded which). This chain's CDR3 is CSVDGGNTEAFF. The CDR3 DNA reads as TGCAGCGTTGATGGAGGGAACACTGAAGCTTTCTTT.